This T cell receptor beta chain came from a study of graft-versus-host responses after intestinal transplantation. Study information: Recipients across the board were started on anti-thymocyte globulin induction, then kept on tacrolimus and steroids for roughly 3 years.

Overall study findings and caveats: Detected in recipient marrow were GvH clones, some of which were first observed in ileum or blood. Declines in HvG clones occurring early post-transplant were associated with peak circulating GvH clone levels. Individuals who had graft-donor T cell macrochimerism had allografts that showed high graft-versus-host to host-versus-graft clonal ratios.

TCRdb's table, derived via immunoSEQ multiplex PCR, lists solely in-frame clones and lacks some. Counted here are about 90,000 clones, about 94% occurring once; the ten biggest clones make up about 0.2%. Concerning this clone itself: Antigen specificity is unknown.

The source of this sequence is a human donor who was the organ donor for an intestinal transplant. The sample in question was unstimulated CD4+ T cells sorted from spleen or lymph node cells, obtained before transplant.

CDR3 bases: TGTGCCAGCAGGAGACAGGGCAGCTCCTATAATTCACCCCTCCACTTT. It translates to CASRRQGSSYNSPLHF. V and J are TRBV5-4 and TRBJ1-6; 7 bases align to TRBD1. Per germline, CDR1 SGHNT and CDR2 YYREEE (reference sequence). This CDR3 has 16 residues. Unmatched junction bases numbered 5, after V lost 5 bases and J lost 0 bases.